The text below deals with one TCR beta chain. These data come from a study of technical replicates of blood from several donors. Clones were sequenced by immunoSEQ multiplex PCR, and TCRdb holds only the in-frame ones, with some missing. The sample yields 75,000 to 95,000 clones, around 94% seen once. The clonotype comes from a human donor in good health. Sequencing was performed on T cells isolated from PBMCs.

DNA of the CDR3: TGCAGCGTTGGGGGGCGACTTAATGAAAAACTGTTTTTT. This encodes CSVGGRLNEKLFF. The chain couples TRBV29-1 to TRBJ1-4, with D tentatively TRBD1 (6 bases). The CDR3 consists of 13 residues. Germline CDR1 and CDR2: SQVTM and ANQGSEA. Trimming removed 4 bases at V and 4 bases at J, with 10 bases between.